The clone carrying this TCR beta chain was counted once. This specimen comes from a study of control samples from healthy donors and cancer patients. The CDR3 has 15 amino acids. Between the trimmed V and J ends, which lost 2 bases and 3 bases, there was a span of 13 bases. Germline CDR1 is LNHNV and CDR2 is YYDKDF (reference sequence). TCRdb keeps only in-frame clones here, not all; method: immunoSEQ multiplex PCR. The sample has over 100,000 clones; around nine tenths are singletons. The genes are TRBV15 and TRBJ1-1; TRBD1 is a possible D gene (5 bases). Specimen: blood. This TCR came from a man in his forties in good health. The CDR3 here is CATSRSAGGDTEAFF. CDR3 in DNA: TGTGCCACCAGCAGATCCGCTGGGGGGGACACTGAAGCTTTCTTT.